This record looks at one TCR beta chain sequence and its context. Its antigen remains unidentified. Germline V lookup: CDR1 SGHVT, CDR2 SQSDAQ. This CDR3 has 10 amino acids. V shed 8 bases and J shed 6 bases, with 7 bases lying between them. The data derive from a study of shared clonotypes between healthy human individuals. Study-level information: Each donor contributed plates that comprised three CD4 naive, three CD4 memory, two CD8 naive and one CD8 memory.

Study observations and caveats: Clonotypes shared by all four sorted-subset donors had higher generation probabilities than non-shared clonotypes. Sharing across four donors was highest in naive CD4 (roughly 5%) and lowest in memory CD8 (roughly 0.4%).

The naive CD8 population came from CD45RO-negative cells selected for CCR7, without terminally differentiated effector memory CD45RA+ cells. Measured with immunoSEQ multiplex PCR; TCRdb has only the in-frame clones, and not every one. The sample lists millions of clones, about 92% occurring once. The TCR was taken from a man aged 18 to 35 in good health. Some clones in this sample may be carry-over from other donors' samples. The chain carries TRBV7-4 and TRBJ1-2; no clear D gene. The sequenced sample was naive CD8+ T cells from PBMCs. This CDR3 reads CASRNDGYTF. CDR3 nucleotide sequence: TGTGCCAGCCGTAATGATGGCTACACCTTC. Filled out from reference TRBV7-4 and TRBJ1-2, the complete variable domain reads GAGVSQSPRYKVAKRGRDVALRCDSISGHVTLYWYRQTLGQGSEVLTYSQSDAQRDKSGRPSGRFSAERPERSVSTLKIQRTEQGDSAVYLCASRNDGYTFGSGTRLTVV.